The clone carrying this TCR beta chain occurred a few times. What it recognizes is unknown. Total RNA extraction produced at least 6 micrograms (per sample) for the study. The data derive from a study of blood T cells in healthy people across ages. Then a second PCR, running about 7 to 11 cycles, was carried out with a sample-barcoded 5' primer and a J-beta primer mix. Every cDNA molecule carried a tag from a template-switch adaptor bearing 12 random nucleotides. From the 5' RACE reads, TCRdb called clonotypes with MiXCR, one entry per CDR3 protein. The sample has 1.5 million to 2 million distinct CDR3 sequences; 28% are singletons. This CDR3 has 14 amino acids. V dropped 7 bases and J dropped 6 bases, with 16 bases sitting between them. Broader study findings: The fall in TCR beta diversity per million T cells was roughly linear with age.

Sample: blood. The V call is TRBV12-3 or TRBV12-4, the J call TRBJ1-5; no clear D gene. This receptor was obtained from a woman under 40 in good health. The CDR3 sequence is CASTKEVGRQPQHF. In DNA form, the CDR3 reads TGTGCCAGCACCAAAGAGGTAGGACGTCAGCCCCAGCATTTT.